The 16 T cell receptor beta chains presented below share a single source sample, sequenced in a study of OX40 agonist ivuxolimab in advanced cancers. Produced via immunoSEQ multiplex PCR; TCRdb's table is partial and in-frame only. The sample lists 100,000 to 110,000 clones; 89% were seen once. Sample: CD4+ or CD8+ T cells sorted from blood, taken in a trial of the OX40 agonist ivuxolimab. The source of these receptors is an adult with an advanced solid tumor such as melanoma, head and neck, liver or kidney cancer.

This clone has a handful of counts. The chain employs TRBV2 and TRBJ2-5, with D possibly matching TRBD2 (6 bases). V shed 5 bases and J shed 3 bases, with 19 bases lying between them. The CDR3 runs 16 residues. CDR1 is SNHLY and CDR2 is FYNNEI in the germline V gene. This chain's CDR3 is CASSTPSGGVKETQYF. Here the CDR3 DNA reads TGTGCCAGCAGTACCCCGTCAGGCGGGGTCAAAGAGACCCAGTACTTC.

The V call is TRBV10-3, the J call TRBJ2-3; the D gene is possibly TRBD2 (7 bases). Trimming took off 3 bases at V and 0 bases at J, with 16 bases between the two ends. This CDR3 spans 17 amino acids. Looked up from germline, CDR1 is ENHRY and CDR2 is SYGVKD. The CDR3 is CAISDKGGGRSTDTQYF. The CDR3 region has the DNA TGTGCCATCAGTGATAAAGGGGGGGGCCGTAGCACAGATACGCAGTATTTT.

The count of this clone is one. V gene TRBV5-1 combines with J gene TRBJ2-2; TRBD1 agrees at 8 bases. The germline CDR1 and CDR2 sequences are SGHRS and YFSETQ. Trimming took 0 bases from V and 2 from J; bases not matched to a gene: 6. The CDR3 totals 17 residues. In DNA form, the CDR3 reads TGCGCCAGCAGCTTGGTCGCCAGGGGGCGCAACACCGGGGAGCTGTTTTTT. It is translated as CASSLVARGRNTGELFF.

A word on this clone: Additional DNA sequences in this sample encode the identical CDR3. The V and J genes are TRBV7-9 and TRBJ1-5; D not resolved. V was shortened by 1 base and J by 4 bases, with 5 bases between the two germline ends. CDR3 length: 13 residues. Germline lookup yields CDR1 SEHNR and CDR2 FQNEAQ (reference sequence). This chain's CDR3 is CASSLDGNQPQHF. The CDR3 nucleotides read TGTGCCAGCAGCTTAGATGGGAATCAGCCCCAGCATTTT.

The rearrangement links TRBV14 to TRBJ1-6; D remains ambiguous. This CDR3 has 14 amino acids. Germline CDR1 SGHDN, CDR2 FVKESK. V dropped 0 bases and J dropped 9 bases, with 9 bases sitting between them. The DNA of the CDR3 is TGTGCCAGCAGCCAAGATTGGGGTAGTTCACCCCTCCACTTT. Its protein product is CASSQDWGSSPLHF.

The CDR3, as DNA: TGTGCCAGCAGCCCCCGGACCTCGAGTGAAAACATTCAGTACTTC. It translates to CASSPRTSSENIQYF. The V gene is TRBV9, the J gene TRBJ2-4; D gene unclear. The CDR3 consists of 15 residues. Germline V gene lookup returns CDR1 SGDLS and CDR2 YYNGEE. The V and J ends lost 4 bases and 5 bases respectively, with 16 bases between them.

This chain links TRBV29-1 with TRBJ2-7; 9 bases align to TRBD1. The CDR3 totals 13 residues. Looked up from germline, CDR1 is SQVTM and CDR2 is ANQGSEA. V lost 5 bases and J lost 6; bases outside the gene matches: 8. CDR3 in amino acids: CSVRTGGGGEQYF. The CDR3 nucleotides read TGCAGCGTTAGAACAGGGGGCGGGGGCGAGCAGTACTTC.

The chain links TRBV19 to TRBJ2-7; D possibly matches TRBD1 or TRBD2 (5 bases each). Germline V lookup: CDR1 LNHDA, CDR2 SQIVND (reference sequence). The CDR3 totals 13 residues. Trimming pared 4 bases from V and 6 bases from J, leaving 13 bases between. Here the CDR3 DNA reads TGTGCCAGTAGTAATCTCGGGACCTTCGAGCAGTACTTC. It encodes CASSNLGTFEQYF.

This clone has just one count. The J gene is TRBJ2-3, the V gene TRBV10-2; D not resolved. The V end was cut by 6 bases, the J end by 3 bases, with 16 bases between. This CDR3 has 15 amino acids. Germline CDR1 reads WSHSY; CDR2 reads SAAADI. This CDR3 reads CASRGTYFGTDTQYF. DNA for the CDR3: TGCGCCAGCAGGGGAACCTATTTCGGAACAGATACGCAGTATTTT.

The chain carries TRBV12-1 and TRBJ1-3; the table's TRBD1 call for D was not verified on the DNA. TRBV12-1 counts as a pseudogene. The CDR3 has 19 amino acids. In nucleotides, the CDR3 is TGTGCCAGCAAGGAAACAGGGGAAGAATCCGAGGGCTCTGGAAACACCATATATTTT. Encoded protein: CASKETGEESEGSGNTIYF.

This clone was recorded a few times. The chain has TRBV30 and TRBJ1-6, with 7 bases matching TRBD1. Germline values: CDR1 GTSNPN, CDR2 SVGIG (reference sequence). The length of the CDR3 is 13 residues. The V and J ends lost 5 bases and 7 bases, in that order; junction bases with no gene match: 5. CDR3 DNA: TGTGCCTGGGGGACAGAGGGGAATTCACCCCTCCACTTT. Encoded protein: CAWGTEGNSPLHF.

This clone was recorded once. The chain employs TRBV6-5 and TRBJ2-2, with a tentative D call TRBD2 (5 bases). CDR1 is MNHEY and CDR2 is SVGAGI in the germline V gene. Between the trimmed V and J ends, which lost 2 bases and 6 bases, there was a span of 13 bases. This CDR3 comprises 15 residues. This CDR3 reads CASSYLGASSGELFF. CDR3 bases: TGTGCCAGCAGTTACCTGGGAGCGTCGTCCGGGGAGCTGTTTTTT.

This chain uses TRBV19 with TRBJ1-1; possible D gene TRBD1, 5 bases. The CDR3 loop spans 15 amino acids. Trimming took 5 bases from V and 7 from J, leaving 20 bases between them. Germline V gene sequence: CDR1 LNHDA, CDR2 SQIVND (reference sequence). The CDR3 region is CASSGSFWGGGEAFF. In nucleotides, the CDR3 is TGTGCCAGTAGTGGTTCGTTCTGGGGGGGAGGTGAAGCTTTCTTT.

The V and J genes are TRBV2 and TRBJ2-1; 8 nucleotides align to TRBD2. V lost 5 bases, J lost 8 bases, and 14 bases stayed unmatched. Per the germline V gene, CDR1 is SNHLY and CDR2 is FYNNEI. This CDR3 has 16 amino acids. The CDR3: CASSTDRLLAAYEQFF. Here the CDR3 DNA reads TGTGCCAGCAGTACTGACAGGTTACTAGCGGCGTATGAGCAGTTCTTC.

V gene TRBV14 combines with J gene TRBJ2-1; D remains unclear. The CDR3 has 13 residues. V was clipped by 1 base and J by 10 bases, with 11 bases between them. CDR1 SGHDN and CDR2 FVKESK come from the germline V gene. This CDR3 is CASSQVSGTEQFF. As DNA, the CDR3 is TGTGCCAGCAGCCAAGTTTCGGGCACAGAGCAGTTCTTC.

The V gene is TRBV5-1, the J gene TRBJ2-2, with 7 bases fitting TRBD1. The CDR3 runs to 15 residues. Germline values: CDR1 SGHRS, CDR2 YFSETQ. The J segment lost 0 bases and the V segment lost 4 bases, leaving 3 bases of the junction unmatched. DNA for the CDR3: TGCGCCAGCAGCGAGGGGACAGCGAACACCGGGGAGCTGTTTTTT. Its protein product is CASSEGTANTGELFF.